A selection of T cell receptor beta chains follows, all from one sample in a study of blood T cell repertoires in COVID-19. Profiling relied on immunoSEQ multiplex PCR, and the TCRdb table lists in-frame clones only, not all of them. The sample includes some 410,000 clones, around 89% of them seen just once. Sequencing was carried out using PBMCs or T cells enriched from blood (not recorded which). Receptors were obtained from a woman aged 25 to 39 with acute COVID-19. CDR3s include the opening cysteine and the closing phenylalanine or tryptophan. Each record gives: clone size, V gene, J gene, D gene, CDR3 DNA, CDR3 protein. A D gene is named only where the DNA matches it firmly. Not every row has a clone size; where given, it reads once, few, many or a size class.

.	TRBV14	TRBJ1-1	.	TGTGCCAGCAGCCAAGTCACAGGGACTGAAGCTTTCTTT	CASSQVTGTEAFF
few	TRBV20-1	TRBJ2-2	.	TGCAGTGCTAGTGAGCTCTACGACACCGGGGAGCTGTTTTTT	CSASELYDTGELFF
once	TRBV20-1	TRBJ1-1	.	TGCAGTGTCAGGGAAACTGAAGCTTTCTTT	CSVRETEAFF
.	TRBV7-9	TRBJ1-3	.	TGTGCCAGCACCCCGGCGGGTCTTAACACCATATATTTT	CASTPAGLNTIYF
.	TRBV12-5	TRBJ2-7	.	TGTGCTAGTTCTAATCAGGGAAACACCTACGAGCAGTACTTC	CASSNQGNTYEQYF
.	TRBV19	TRBJ2-6	TRBD2	TGTGCCAGTAGTGACGCCGGGGGGTTCTCTGGGGCCAACGTCCTGACTTTC	CASSDAGGFSGANVLTF
.	TRBV4-1	TRBJ1-1	.	TGCGCCAGCAGCCAAGATGGGACGGGGGGCACTGAAGCTTTCTTT	CASSQDGTGGTEAFF
few	TRBV19	TRBJ2-1	.	TGTGCCAGTAGTATGAGGAATGAGCAGTTCTTC	CASSMRNEQFF
.	TRBV5-1	TRBJ1-5	.	TGCGCCAGCAGCGTGTCGGACGGCACAGGGCCCCAGCATTTT	CASSVSDGTGPQHF
once	TRBV5-6	TRBJ1-3	TRBD1	TGTGCCAGCAGCCCATCAGGGGGTTTCAACACCATATATTTT	CASSPSGGFNTIYF
once	TRBV10-2	TRBJ1-2	.	TGCGCCAGCAGTGACCCTCGGACACCCGGATATGGCTACACCTTC	CASSDPRTPGYGYTF
.	TRBV7-8	TRBJ2-1	.	TGTGCCAGCAGCCCAAGAGGGGACACCACCTACAATGAGCAGTTCTTC	CASSPRGDTTYNEQFF
.	TRBV4-2	TRBJ2-6	.	TGTGCCAGCAGCCAAGGTACCGGTTCTGGGGCCAACGTCCTGACTTTC	CASSQGTGSGANVLTF
.	TRBV4-3	TRBJ1-2	.	TGCGCCAGCAGCCGGACCGCGACAGACTCCTATGGCTACACCTTC	CASSRTATDSYGYTF
.	TRBV5-1	TRBJ2-1	TRBD2	TGCGCCAGCAGCTTGGGACTAGCGGGGGGGATAAATGAGCAGTTCTTC	CASSLGLAGGINEQFF
.	TRBV2	TRBJ1-6	TRBD1	TGTGCCAGCTCGGGACAACAGGGGGCGTCACCCCTCCACTTT	CASSGQQGASPLHF
.	TRBV3-1/TRBV3-2	TRBJ2-1	TRBD2	TGTGCCAGCAGCCAAGGGCCTAGCGGGGGGTATAATGAGCAGTTCTTC	CASSQGPSGGYNEQFF
.	TRBV7-9	TRBJ1-5	TRBD1	TGTGCCAGCAGCTTAAAACGCGGGACAGGCAACAATCAGCCCCAGCATTTT	CASSLKRGTGNNQPQHF
.	TRBV18	TRBJ1-2	TRBD1	TGTGCCAGCTCACAACTTATGGGACAGGAGGGAGGCTACACCTTC	CASSQLMGQEGGYTF
.	TRBV5-1	TRBJ2-7	TRBD1	TGCGCCAGCAGCTTTGGGACAGGGGGCTACGAGCAGTACTTC	CASSFGTGGYEQYF
.	TRBV6-5	TRBJ1-5	.	TGTGCCACCCAGGGTCTGATTGACAATCAGCCCCAGCATTTT	CATQGLIDNQPQHF
.	TRBV11-3	TRBJ1-4	.	TGTGCCAGCAGCCCTCGGACAGCAACTAATGAAAAACTGTTTTTT	CASSPRTATNEKLFF
.	TRBV7-3	TRBJ2-2	.	TGTGCCAGCAGCTTGGGCGGGACAGCCTCGACCGGGGAGCTGTTTTTT	CASSLGGTASTGELFF
.	TRBV10-3	TRBJ1-2	.	TGTGCCATCAGGGGAGGGGTGGCTAACTATGGCTACACCTTC	CAIRGGVANYGYTF
.	TRBV4-1	TRBJ2-7	TRBD1	TGCGCCAGCAGCCAGAAGGCGGCGGGACAGGGCGCCTACGAGCAGTACTTC	CASSQKAAGQGAYEQYF
.	TRBV9	TRBJ2-3	.	TGTGCCAGCAGCGTAGCGGGGTTTGCTACGCAGTATTTT	CASSVAGFATQYF
.	TRBV10-2	TRBJ2-2	TRBD2	TGCGCCAGCAGTTCCGGGACTAGCTACGGCACCGGGGAGCTGTTTTTT	CASSSGTSYGTGELFF
.	TRBV4-1	TRBJ1-1	.	TGCGCCAGCATGTTAGACACTGAAGCTTTCTTT	CASMLDTEAFF
.	TRBV11-2	TRBJ1-1	.	TGTGCCAGCAGCTTAGTTGGGACAAACACTGAAGCTTTCTTT	CASSLVGTNTEAFF
.	TRBV7-6	TRBJ2-6	TRBD2	TGTGCCAGCAGCCCGGGACTAGCGGGGTTTCACTCTGGGGCCAACGTCCTGACTTTC	CASSPGLAGFHSGANVLTF
.	TRBV7-9	TRBJ1-2	TRBD1	TGTGCCAGCAGCCTAAGGACAGGGAAAGCTCCAGGCTACACCTTC	CASSLRTGKAPGYTF
.	TRBV3-1/TRBV3-2	TRBJ1-2	.	TGTGCCAGCAGCCAAGATCTTCCAGGCCTCTATGGCTACACCTTC	CASSQDLPGLYGYTF
.	TRBV5-1	TRBJ2-2	TRBD1	TGCGCCAGCAGCTTGGCCTGGACAGGGAAGACCGGGGAGCTGTTTTTT	CASSLAWTGKTGELFF
.	TRBV3-1/TRBV3-2	TRBJ2-5	.	TGTGCCAGCAGCCAAGGTATCGGAGACAGAGGAGAGACCCAGTACTTC	CASSQGIGDRGETQYF
.	TRBV9	TRBJ1-2	.	TGTGCCAGCAGCGTAGCTGAGGGTCTTATGTTCGGCTACACCTTC	CASSVAEGLMFGYTF
.	TRBV19	TRBJ2-3	.	TGTGCCAGTAGTATGAAGGGGGAAGCAGATACGCAGTATTTT	CASSMKGEADTQYF
.	TRBV5-1	TRBJ1-2	.	TGCGCCAGCAGCTCTAGAAGAGGAGACGCTAACTATGGCTACACCTTC	CASSSRRGDANYGYTF